A selection of T cell receptor beta chains follows, all from one sample in a study of PD-1 blockade in classical Hodgkin lymphoma. Clones were read by immunoSEQ multiplex PCR, and TCRdb kept only the in-frame ones, dropping some. The table records around 40,000 clones, approximately 71% of them present only once. Specimen: peripheral blood mononuclear cells (PBMCs), collected at baseline. The receptors were gathered from a human donor with classical Hodgkin lymphoma. CDR3s leave out the opening cysteine and the closing phenylalanine or tryptophan.

J gene	V gene	CDR3 protein
TRBJ2-1	TRBV29-1	SVEEPRSRYNEQF
TRBJ1-1	TRBV11-2	ASSLDSGGQGTEAF
TRBJ1-1	TRBV15	ATSRDSRGSTEAF
TRBJ2-1	TRBV12-5	ASGLDKPGQGSFLNNEQF
TRBJ2-1	TRBV7-9	ASSLARAGPLNEQF
TRBJ2-3	TRBV6-5	ASSYSRSPGADTQY
TRBJ2-2	TRBV10-3	AISVVGTGGTGELF
TRBJ2-1	TRBV6-5	ASCTGGEMNEQF
TRBJ2-7	TRBV6-1	ALGQTYEQY
TRBJ2-7	TRBV13	ASSRRLAGSYEQY
TRBJ2-1	TRBV11-2	ASSLDWNRVVNEQF
TRBJ1-5	TRBV15	ATSRGQGSNQPQH
TRBJ2-5	TRBV15	ATSRVGGQETQY
TRBJ2-5	TRBV7-2	ASSLPLAVQETQY
TRBJ2-7	TRBV6-5	ASRIFGSYEQY
TRBJ1-2	TRBV29-1	SVDARRGYGYT
TRBJ1-2	TRBV21-1	ASSTRQRVSYGYT
TRBJ2-7	TRBV6-5	ASRPSGIEEQY
TRBJ1-5	TRBV5-5	ASSLLKRDRVQNQPQH
TRBJ2-3	TRBV9	ASSVVASGTTDTQY
TRBJ2-7	TRBV7-8	ASSSLSNGRSGEQY
TRBJ1-1	TRBV29-1	SALQSYGNTEAF
TRBJ2-3	TRBV4-3	ASSQDPRATDTQY
TRBJ2-3	TRBV27	ASSLEGARTDTQY
TRBJ2-7	TRBV30	AWRTRGEQY
TRBJ1-6	TRBV6-1	ASAPMGGGTPLH
TRBJ1-2	TRBV2	ASRDYGYT
TRBJ1-2	TRBV21-1	ASPQGRGGYT
TRBJ2-3	TRBV25-1	ASSEEGERGVSTDTQY
TRBJ1-1	TRBV5-4	ASSLDANEAF
TRBJ2-5	TRBV5-4	ASSYNLGQLETQY
TRBJ1-2	TRBV29-1	SVGDRIYT